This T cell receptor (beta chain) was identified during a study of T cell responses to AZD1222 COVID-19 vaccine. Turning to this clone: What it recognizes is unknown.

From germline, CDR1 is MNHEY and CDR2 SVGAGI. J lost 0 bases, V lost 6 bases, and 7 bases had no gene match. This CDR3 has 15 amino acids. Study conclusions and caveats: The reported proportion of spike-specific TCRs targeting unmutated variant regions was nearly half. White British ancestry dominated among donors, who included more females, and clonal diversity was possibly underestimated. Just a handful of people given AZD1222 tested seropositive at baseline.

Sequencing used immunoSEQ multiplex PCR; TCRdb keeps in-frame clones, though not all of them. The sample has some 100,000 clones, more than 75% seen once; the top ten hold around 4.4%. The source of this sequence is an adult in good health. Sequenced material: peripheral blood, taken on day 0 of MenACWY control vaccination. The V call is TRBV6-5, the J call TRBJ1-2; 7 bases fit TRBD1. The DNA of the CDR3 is TGTGCCAGCAGCCGCCAGGGGGGAGCTAACTATGGCTACACCTTC. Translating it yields CASSRQGGANYGYTF.